This T cell receptor (beta chain) was identified in a study of cytomegalovirus exposure and HLA in healthy donors. This PCR relied on a set of 60 Vbeta primers and 13 Jbeta primers. Sequenced by immunoSEQ multiplex PCR; TCRdb stores in-frame clones only, minus some. Here the sample spans 100,000 to 120,000 clones, roughly 80% being singletons. J gave up 2 bases and V 4 bases, and 7 bases lay outside the gene matches. The germline V gene encodes CDR1 LNHDA and CDR2 SQIVND (reference sequence). CDR3 length: 17 residues. The sequenced material came from PBMCs. This TCR derives from a woman aged 25 to 39 in good health and CMV-seropositive. This chain joins TRBV19 and TRBJ2-1; TRBD2 agrees at 11 bases. For the CDR3, the DNA is TGTGCCAGTAGTACCGACGGGACTAGCGGAACCTACAATGAGCAGTTCTTC. Amino acids: CASSTDGTSGTYNEQFF.